Presented here are 19 T cell receptor beta chains from one specimen sequenced in a study of PD-L1 blockade in urothelial cancer. Some clones are missing from TCRdb's copy, which holds only in-frame ones; the method was immunoSEQ multiplex PCR. The sample lists around 70,000 clones; 80% to 85% were seen once. The sequencing here drew on PBMCs, taken around atezolizumab (anti-PD-L1) treatment. The receptors were sampled from a man between 65 and 85 years old with urothelial cancer.

The chain recombines TRBV27 with TRBJ1-1; D call uncertain. From germline, CDR1 is MNHEY and CDR2 SMNVEV (reference sequence). V shed 5 bases and J shed 1 base, with 8 bases lying between them. The CDR3 runs to 13 residues. CDR3 sequence reads: CASSHGENTEAFF. The DNA for the CDR3 is TGTGCCAGCAGTCACGGGGAGAACACTGAAGCTTTCTTT.

This clone was seen just once. The J gene is TRBJ2-1, the V gene TRBV28; 9 bases agree with TRBD2. The CDR3 totals 15 residues. CDR1 and CDR2 from the germline V gene are MDHEN and SYDVKM. V was pared by 6 bases and J by 3 bases, with 6 bases of the junction left unmatched. This chain's CDR3 is CASRTLSGSYNEQFF. DNA of the CDR3: TGTGCCAGCAGGACCCTTAGCGGGAGCTACAATGAGCAGTTCTTC.

The rearrangement joins TRBV4-1 to TRBJ2-1; the D gene is possibly TRBD2 (5 bases). This CDR3 has 13 amino acids. Germline V lookup: CDR1 MGHRA, CDR2 YSYEKL. Trimming removed 4 bases from V and 7 bases from J, with 11 bases in between. CDR3 in amino acids: CASSPTLENEQFF. The CDR3 region has the DNA TGCGCCAGCAGCCCAACACTAGAGAATGAGCAGTTCTTC.

The gene calls are TRBV28 and TRBJ1-2; TRBD1 might be the D (6 bases). With 6 bases removed from V and 1 base from J, the gap between germline ends came to 15 bases. The CDR3 extends over 15 amino acids. Per the germline V gene, CDR1 is MDHEN and CDR2 is SYDVKM. CDR3 bases: TGTGCCAGCAGCCCCCCGGACAGCTATAACTATGGCTACACCTTC. It specifies CASSPPDSYNYGYTF.

The V gene is TRBV2, the J gene TRBJ2-2; 8 bases map to TRBD2. The CDR3 runs 15 residues. Germline assignment: CDR1 SNHLY and CDR2 FYNNEI. The ends lost 4 bases at V and 1 base at J; junction bases unmatched: 2. The CDR3 nucleotides read TGTGCCAGCAGTGGCCTAGCGGGGAACACCGGGGAGCTGTTTTTT. Its protein is CASSGLAGNTGELFF. Combining the CDR3 with reference TRBV2 and TRBJ2-2 gives the whole variable domain EPEVTQTPSHQVTQMGQEVILRCVPISNHLYFYWYRQILGQKVEFLVSFYNNEISEKSEIFDDQFSVERPDGSNFTLKIRSTKLEDSAMYFCASSGLAGNTGELFFGEGSRLTVL.

There are a few counts of this clone. This chain uses TRBV11-2 with TRBJ2-1; TRBD2 might be the D (6 bases). Germline V gene sequence: CDR1 SGHAT, CDR2 FQNNGV. The CDR3 loop spans 13 amino acids. Trimming removed 0 bases at V and 9 bases at J, with 9 bases between. The CDR3: CASSLDNSGEQFF. In nucleotides, the CDR3 is TGTGCCAGCAGCTTAGATAATAGCGGTGAGCAGTTCTTC.

This sequence joins TRBV5-1 and TRBJ2-3; D remains unclear. The CDR3 has 15 residues. The V end was cut by 3 bases, the J end by 3 bases, with 14 bases between. CDR1 is SGHRS, CDR2 YFSETQ, per germline. The chain's CDR3 is CASSSLLVRTDTQYF. Written as DNA, the CDR3 is TGCGCCAGCAGCTCCCTTCTTGTTCGGACAGATACGCAGTATTTT. Full variable domain (rest looked up from reference TRBV5-1 and TRBJ2-3): KAGVTQTPRYLIKTRGQQVTLSCSPISGHRSVSWYQQTPGQGLQFLFEYFSETQRNKGNFPGRFSGRQFSNSRSEMNVSTLELGDSALYLCASSSLLVRTDTQYFGPGTRLTVL.

This clone is a singleton in its sample. The chain is built from TRBV29-1 and TRBJ1-4; 8 nucleotides match TRBD1. The CDR3 totals 13 residues. The ends lost 4 bases at V and 4 bases at J; junction bases unmatched: 2. CDR1 and CDR2 (germline): SQVTM, ANQGSEA. CDR3 sequence reads: CSVGDRNNEKLFF. The CDR3 DNA sequence: TGCAGCGTTGGGGACAGGAATAATGAAAAACTGTTTTTT.

The CDR3 region is CASSPSGQGLNEQFF. CDR3 DNA: TGTGCCAGCAGTCCCTCGGGACAGGGGTTAAATGAGCAGTTCTTC. The chain uses TRBV28 and TRBJ2-1; 10 bases are a match to TRBD1. V lost 5 bases, J lost 7 bases, and 8 bases stayed unmatched. Per germline, CDR1 MDHEN and CDR2 SYDVKM. This CDR3 is built from 15 residues.

The chain uses TRBV29-1 and TRBJ1-3; D is unclear. V shed 4 bases and J shed 4 bases, with 8 bases lying between them. CDR3 size: 12 residues. Germline V CDR1 and CDR2: SQVTM, ANQGSEA. The CDR3, as DNA: TGCAGCGTTGCGGAGCAAGGAAACACCATATATTTT. Its translation is CSVAEQGNTIYF.

The chain uses TRBV27 and TRBJ2-3; 9 bases are a match to TRBD1. Germline V gene data show CDR1 as MNHEY and CDR2 as SMNVEV (reference sequence). V shed 5 bases and J 4 bases; nucleotides not matched to a gene: 22. This CDR3 region has 20 residues. The CDR3 nucleotides read TGTGCCAGCAGTCCTACCACGATTGGACAGGGGATAAGCAGCGCAGATACGCAGTATTTT. This codes for CASSPTTIGQGISSADTQYF.

The CDR3 spells CASSLDRAGGGYTF. The CDR3 coding sequence is TGCGCCAGCAGCTTAGACAGGGCGGGAGGTGGCTACACCTTC. This rearrangement joins TRBV5-1 to TRBJ1-2; 7 nucleotides agree with TRBD1. V gave up 2 bases and J gave up 7 bases; unmatched junction bases: 8. Germline CDR1 reads SGHRS; CDR2 reads YFSETQ. The CDR3 covers 14 residues. Full variable domain (remainder filled in from reference TRBV5-1 and TRBJ1-2): KAGVTQTPRYLIKTRGQQVTLSCSPISGHRSVSWYQQTPGQGLQFLFEYFSETQRNKGNFPGRFSGRQFSNSRSEMNVSTLELGDSALYLCASSLDRAGGGYTFGSGTRLTVV.

This clone was recorded a few times. This sequence joins TRBV6-1 and TRBJ2-2; 8 bases match TRBD1. With V trimmed by 7 bases and J by 5 bases, 9 bases remained unmatched. Germline CDR1 reads MNHNS; CDR2 reads SASEGT. This CDR3 region has 15 residues. This CDR3 is CASISGQVLTGELFF. The CDR3 bases are TGTGCCAGCATCTCGGGACAGGTTTTAACCGGGGAGCTGTTTTTT.

This chain uses TRBV19 with TRBJ1-2, with D possibly being TRBD1 (6 bases). Trimming pared 5 bases from V and 4 bases from J, leaving 14 bases between. The CDR3 spans 14 residues. Germline values: CDR1 LNHDA, CDR2 SQIVND (reference sequence). CDR3 sequence (DNA): TGTGCCAGTAGTGAGAATTGGGACACCTATGGCTACACCTTC. This translates into CASSENWDTYGYTF.

This chain connects TRBV5-1 to TRBJ2-2; TRBD1 aligns across 7 bases. The length of the CDR3 is 14 residues. The germline CDR1 and CDR2 sequences are SGHRS and YFSETQ. Trimming at V came to 6 bases and at J to 5 bases, leaving 7 bases not matched to a gene. The CDR3 protein is CASNSAQGTGELFF. Here the CDR3 DNA reads TGCGCCAGCAACTCTGCACAGGGGACCGGGGAGCTGTTTTTT. The full variable domain, rest sourced from reference TRBV5-1 and TRBJ2-2, is KAGVTQTPRYLIKTRGQQVTLSCSPISGHRSVSWYQQTPGQGLQFLFEYFSETQRNKGNFPGRFSGRQFSNSRSEMNVSTLELGDSALYLCASNSAQGTGELFFGEGSRLTVL.

V and J are TRBV5-1 and TRBJ2-3; the match to TRBD2 covers 7 bases. The CDR3 has 17 residues. The V segment lost 2 bases and the J segment 3 bases; nucleotides outside the gene matches: 12. CDR1 and CDR2 (germline): SGHRS, YFSETQ. The CDR3 DNA sequence: TGCGCCAGCAGCTTAACCGGCTCGAGCGGGGCTACAGATACGCAGTATTTT. Its translation is CASSLTGSSGATDTQYF.

This clone was observed once. The V call is TRBV28, the J call TRBJ2-3; D possibly corresponds to TRBD2 (6 bases). The CDR3 spans 14 residues. Germline V CDR1 and CDR2: MDHEN, SYDVKM. V lost 10 bases, J lost 3 bases, and 17 bases lay in between. CDR3 residues: CATDSGGVTDTQYF. The CDR3 coding sequence is TGTGCCACCGATTCCGGCGGGGTAACAGATACGCAGTATTTT. The whole variable domain, remainder taken from reference TRBV28 and TRBJ2-3, is DVKVTQSSRYLVKRTGEKVFLECVQDMDHENMFWYRQDPGLGLRLIYFSYDVKMKEKGDIPEGYSVSREKKERFSLILESASTNQTSMYLCATDSGGVTDTQYFGPGTRLTVL.

Points on this clone: Its ends do not fully match the called genes, so a read error is possible. The sample has other DNA sequences that encode this CDR3 too. The genes are TRBV6-4 and TRBJ1-4; D may be TRBD1 (5 bases). CDR1 is MRHNA, CDR2 SNTAGT, per germline. The CDR3 is 17 amino acids. Here the CDR3 DNA reads TGCGCCAGCAGGGCAGCAGAGGGAAGACCGCCTCGCGAAAAACTGTTTTTT. This gives the protein CASRAAEGRPPREKLFF.

The V and J genes are TRBV6-5 and TRBJ1-3, with unresolved D. The CDR3 consists of 15 residues. CDR1 is MNHEY and CDR2 is SVGAGI in the germline V gene. V gave up 6 bases and J gave up 0 bases, with 12 bases separating them. For the CDR3, the DNA is TGTGCCAGCAGAGAGTCACGGGACTCTGGAAACACCATATATTTT. Amino acid sequence: CASRESRDSGNTIYF.